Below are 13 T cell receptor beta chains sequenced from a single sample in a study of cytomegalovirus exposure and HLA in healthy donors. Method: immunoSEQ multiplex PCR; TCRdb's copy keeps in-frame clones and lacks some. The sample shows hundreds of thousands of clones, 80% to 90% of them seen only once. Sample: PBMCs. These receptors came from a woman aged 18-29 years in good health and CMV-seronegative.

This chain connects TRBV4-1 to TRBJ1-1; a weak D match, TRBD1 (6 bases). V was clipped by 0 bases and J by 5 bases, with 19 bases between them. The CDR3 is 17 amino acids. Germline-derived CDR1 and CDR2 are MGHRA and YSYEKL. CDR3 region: CASSQDSAGAGRTEAFF. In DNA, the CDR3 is TGCGCCAGCAGCCAAGATAGCGCGGGGGCGGGGAGGACTGAAGCTTTCTTT.

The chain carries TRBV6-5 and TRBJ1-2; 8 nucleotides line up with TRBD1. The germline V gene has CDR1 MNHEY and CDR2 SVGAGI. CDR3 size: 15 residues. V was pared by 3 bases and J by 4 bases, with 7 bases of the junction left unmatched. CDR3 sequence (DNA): TGTGCCAGCAGTTATACAGGGGGTATTCCCTATGGCTACACCTTC. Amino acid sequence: CASSYTGGIPYGYTF.

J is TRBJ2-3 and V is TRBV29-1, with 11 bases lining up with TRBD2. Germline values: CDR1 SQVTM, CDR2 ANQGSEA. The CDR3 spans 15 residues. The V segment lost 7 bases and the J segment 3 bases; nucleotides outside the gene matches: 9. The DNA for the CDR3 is TGCAGCGCCGGGGGGGGACTAGCGGCTACAGATACGCAGTATTTT. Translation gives CSAGGGLAATDTQYF.

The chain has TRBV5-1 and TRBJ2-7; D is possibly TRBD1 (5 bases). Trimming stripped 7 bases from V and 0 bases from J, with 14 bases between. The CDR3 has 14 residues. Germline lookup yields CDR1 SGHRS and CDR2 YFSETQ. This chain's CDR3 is CASRVQGGSYEQYF. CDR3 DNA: TGCGCCAGCCGCGTGCAGGGTGGCTCCTACGAGCAGTACTTC.

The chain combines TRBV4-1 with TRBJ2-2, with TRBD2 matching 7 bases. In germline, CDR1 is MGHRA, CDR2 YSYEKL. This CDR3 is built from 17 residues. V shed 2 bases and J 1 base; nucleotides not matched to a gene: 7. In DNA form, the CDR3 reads TGCGCCAGCAGCCAACGCCCTACGGGGGGGAACACCGGGGAGCTGTTTTTT. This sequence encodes CASSQRPTGGNTGELFF.

Here the CDR3 DNA reads TGTGCCAGTCAGGGGGCTCTTCGTGGCTACACCTTC. It translates to CASQGALRGYTF. This chain connects TRBV28 to TRBJ1-2, with TRBD1 identical over 8 bases. The CDR3 is 12 amino acids. Germline assignment: CDR1 MDHEN and CDR2 SYDVKM. V trimming: 9 bases; J trimming: 7 bases; junction bases outside the gene matches: 7.

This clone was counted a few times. The CDR3 spells CSALDPGGYGYTF. Here the CDR3 DNA reads TGCTCAGCGTTGGATCCAGGGGGCTATGGCTACACCTTC. The gene calls are TRBV29-1 and TRBJ1-2, with TRBD1 matching over 7 bases. The CDR3 contains 13 residues. Germline values: CDR1 SQVTM, CDR2 ANQGSEA.

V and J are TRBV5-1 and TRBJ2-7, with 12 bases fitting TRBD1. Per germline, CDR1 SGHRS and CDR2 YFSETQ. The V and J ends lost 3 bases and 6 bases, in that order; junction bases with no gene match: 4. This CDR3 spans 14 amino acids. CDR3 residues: CASSWDRGRAEQYF. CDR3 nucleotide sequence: TGCGCCAGCAGCTGGGACAGGGGGCGCGCCGAGCAGTACTTC.

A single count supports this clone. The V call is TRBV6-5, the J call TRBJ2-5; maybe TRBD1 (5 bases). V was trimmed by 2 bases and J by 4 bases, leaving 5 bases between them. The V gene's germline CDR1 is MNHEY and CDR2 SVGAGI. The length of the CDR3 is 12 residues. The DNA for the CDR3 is TGTGCCAGCAGTTACAGGGGAGAGACCCAGTACTTC. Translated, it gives CASSYRGETQYF.

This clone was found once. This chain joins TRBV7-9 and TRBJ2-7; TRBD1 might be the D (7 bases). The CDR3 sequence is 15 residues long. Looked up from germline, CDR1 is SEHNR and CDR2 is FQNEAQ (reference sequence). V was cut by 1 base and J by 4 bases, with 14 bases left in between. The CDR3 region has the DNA TGTGCCAGCAGCTTAGTGCAGGGGGGTATGTACGAGCAGTACTTC. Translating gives CASSLVQGGMYEQYF.

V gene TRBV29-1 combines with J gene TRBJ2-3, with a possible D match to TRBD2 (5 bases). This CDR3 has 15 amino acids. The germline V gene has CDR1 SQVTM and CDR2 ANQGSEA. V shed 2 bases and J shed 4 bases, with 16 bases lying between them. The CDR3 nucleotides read TGCAGCGTTGAAACGGACTTACTCACTTCAGATACGCAGTATTTT. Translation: CSVETDLLTSDTQYF.

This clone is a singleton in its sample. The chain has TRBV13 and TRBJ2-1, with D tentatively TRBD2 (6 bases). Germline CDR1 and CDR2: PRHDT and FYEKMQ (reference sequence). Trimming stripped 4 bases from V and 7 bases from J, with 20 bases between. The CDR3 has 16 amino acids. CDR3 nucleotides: TGTGCCAGCAGCTCCAAGACTAGTTTTGCGGTAAATGAGCAGTTCTTC. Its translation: CASSSKTSFAVNEQFF.

CDR3 residues: CASSKTGAMNTEAFF. CDR3 sequence (DNA): TGTGCCAGCAGCAAAACAGGGGCCATGAACACTGAAGCTTTCTTT. The gene calls are TRBV7-3 and TRBJ1-1, with TRBD1 matching 7 bases. J was trimmed by 0 bases and V by 5 bases; bases with no gene match: 6. The CDR3 contains 15 residues. Looked up from germline, CDR1 is SGHTA and CDR2 is FQGTGA.